A single count supports the clone carrying this T cell receptor (beta chain). Its target is not known. The record originates from a study of T cell repertoires and HLA-DP antigens. As for the study in general: Transduced HeLa cells presented HLA-DP to CD4+ T cells.

Findings and limits, study-wide: Average cumulative frequency of previously undetected clones was over 30% against one allele and around 48% against the other.

Clones were sequenced by immunoSEQ multiplex PCR, and TCRdb holds only the in-frame ones, with some missing. The table records about 110,000 clones, 80% to 95% of them present only once. Sequencing used CD4+ T cells from PBMCs. This sequence originates from a woman between 18 and 29 years old in good health and CMV-seronegative.

Here the CDR3 reads CASSFYGHYTEAFF. CDR3 DNA sequence: TGTGCCAGCAGCTTCTACGGACATTACACTGAAGCTTTCTTT. The chain uses TRBV7-2 and TRBJ1-1; D is perhaps TRBD1 (5 bases). The germline V and J ends were trimmed by 3 bases and 3 bases, with 11 bases remaining between them. The CDR3 totals 14 residues. CDR1 is SGHTA and CDR2 is FQGNSA in the germline V gene.